The rows below give T cell receptor beta chains drawn from one sample of a study of T cells after yellow fever vaccination. TCRdb recomputed calls from the 5' RACE reads with MiXCR, one row per CDR3 protein. The data hold around 4,600 distinct CDR3 sequences, with more than 3.5% observed a single time. The sequenced sample was PBMCs, either bulk or a sorted T-cell subset (CD4+, CD8+, memory, or dextramer-sorted; not recorded which), obtained 15 days after the yellow fever booster vaccination. The receptor source for this set is a man in his thirties or forties who received the YFV17D yellow fever vaccine. Both conserved end residues are trimmed from each CDR3. A row's size may be missing; if present it is once, few, many or a size class.

clone_size | v_call | cdr3_aa
many | TRBV6-5 | ASQLGALQY
medium-sized | TRBV10-3 | AISYTDGDYEQY
many | TRBV7-9 | ASSLFGTGLSEQY
medium-sized | TRBV20-1 | SAIDLTSTRPDTQY
many | TRBV25-1 | ASSELRLALYNEQF
many | TRBV11-2 | ASSPFPGEVGHTDTQY
many | TRBV27 | ASSLWGGDTEAF
few | TRBV7-9 | ASSVGQTNSPLH
medium-sized | TRBV29-1 | SVAGTSGSETQY
many | TRBV4-3 | ASSQDESSTGNTIY
many | TRBV5-5 | ASSLVTPVTQY
many | TRBV3-1 | ASSQGAGSSYEQY
many | TRBV18 | ASSPHRWGQPQH
many | TRBV18 | ASSPMMSGRAPDTQY
many | TRBV5-1 | ASSLAQGVSSYEQY
many | TRBV5-1 | ASSPFIRDRVNHEQF
many | TRBV12-5 | ASGRGRTEAF
many | TRBV11-3 | ASSLEATPYNEQF
many | TRBV5-5 | ASSSIRASGAPYNEQF
many | TRBV7-2 | ASSQTGVGNQPQH
many | TRBV5-1 | ASGSGIDTQY
many | TRBV12-3/TRBV12-4 | ASRRSAGELF
many | TRBV6-2/TRBV6-3 | ASTTNSGIQPSYEQY
many | TRBV30 | AWSFTGEQY
NA | TRBV6-2/TRBV6-3 | ASSYRTSGTGELF
few | TRBV6-1 | ASIGTGANYGYT
medium-sized | TRBV20-1 | SASQWAGVGETQY
medium-sized | TRBV3-1 | ASVGLKNTGELF
many | TRBV3-1 | ASSPRQGSYEQY
many | TRBV5-1 | ASSTRTSGSPQGPYNEQF
many | TRBV11-3 | ASSYNTGELF
medium-sized | TRBV5-1 | ASSVAAGSNEQY
medium-sized | TRBV29-1 | VSRGDNEQF
medium-sized | TRBV12-3/TRBV12-4 | ASSLRGGAF
many | TRBV19 | ASSGRQSIRINEQF
many | TRBV28 | ASSDRTGPFSDEQF
many | TRBV5-1 | ASSSTPTRGNTEAF
many | TRBV7-3 | ASTSGLAGVTGELF
many | TRBV6-2/TRBV6-3 | ASSSGTDYEQY
many | TRBV9 | ASSRQITDTQY
medium-sized | TRBV23-1 | ASSQGRKSNQPQH
many | TRBV12-3/TRBV12-4 | ASSFTLEPLAMMTDTQY
many | TRBV11-2 | ASGREGLGGETQY